This note documents a single TCR beta chain sequence. This sample stems from a study of blood T cell repertoires in COVID-19. Overall study: Specimens from acute and convalescent COVID-19 originated in the United States, Italy and Spain. T cells, B-cell-depleted T cells, or PBMCs supplied cDNA or gDNA.

Libraries were prepared by immunoSEQ multiplex PCR; TCRdb keeps only in-frame clonotypes and omits some of them. The sample holds almost 35,000 clones; approximately 80% are singletons and the top ten take approximately 29%. The V gene lost 5 bases and the J gene lost 7 bases, with 15 bases spanning the gap. The CDR3 length is 15 residues. Germline V gene lookup returns CDR1 SGHVS and CDR2 FQNEAQ. Sequenced material: peripheral blood. The chain recombines TRBV7-8 with TRBJ1-6; D may be TRBD1 (5 bases). The clonotype comes from an elderly man with acute or convalescent COVID-19. As DNA, the CDR3 is TGTGCCAGCAGCCCAAGCCGCGGGGACAATTCACCCCTCCACTTT. This sequence encodes CASSPSRGDNSPLHF.